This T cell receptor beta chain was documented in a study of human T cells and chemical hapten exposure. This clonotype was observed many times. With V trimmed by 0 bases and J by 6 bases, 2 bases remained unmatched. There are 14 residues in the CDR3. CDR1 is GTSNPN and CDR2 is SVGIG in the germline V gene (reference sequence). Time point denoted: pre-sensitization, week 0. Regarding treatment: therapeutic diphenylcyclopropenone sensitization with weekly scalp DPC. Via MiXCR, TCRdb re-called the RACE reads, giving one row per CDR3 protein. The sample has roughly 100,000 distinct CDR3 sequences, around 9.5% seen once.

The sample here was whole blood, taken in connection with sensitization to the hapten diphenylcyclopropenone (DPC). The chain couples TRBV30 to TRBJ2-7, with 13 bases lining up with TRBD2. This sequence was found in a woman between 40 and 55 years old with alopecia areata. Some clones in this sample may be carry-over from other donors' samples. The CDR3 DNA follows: TGTGCCTGGAGTGTGGGACTAGCGGGGACCGAGCAGTACTTC. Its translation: CAWSVGLAGTEQYF.